This TCR beta chain comes out of a study of cytomegalovirus exposure and HLA in healthy donors. Study summary: The same platform was used for the roughly 130 validation repertoires as for the roughly 700 first-cohort repertoires, as reported in a later analysis.

Study findings and constraints: A classifier reportedly called cytomegalovirus status with high sensitivity and specificity. Rarity marked most TCR sequences, yet some public TCRs occurred in many donors. 150 or so TCR beta chains were listed as cytomegalovirus-associated.

Clones were read by immunoSEQ multiplex PCR, and TCRdb kept only the in-frame ones, dropping some. Among 50,000 to 65,000 clones, 89% were seen once, and the ten largest hold about 15%. Only a few counts were recorded for this clone. No antigen is known for it. Sample: PBMCs. The clonotype comes from a woman aged 18-35 years in good health and CMV-seronegative.

The CDR3 is CASSWTGDEQYF. The CDR3 nucleotides read TGTGCCAGCAGCTGGACAGGGGACGAGCAGTACTTC. This chain connects TRBV2 to TRBJ2-7, with 9 bases aligning to TRBD1. The junction had 2 bases not matched to a gene; V was cut back by 6 bases and J by 5 bases. In germline, CDR1 is SNHLY, CDR2 FYNNEI. This CDR3 region has 12 residues.